The clone carrying this TCR beta chain was detected many times. The data were obtained in a study of T cells in Graves' hyperthyroidism and ophthalmopathy. V was cut by 6 bases and J by 4 bases, with 10 bases left in between. The CDR3 loop spans 12 amino acids. CDR1 and CDR2 (germline): DFQATT, SNEGSKA (reference sequence). RNA transcripts gave rise to amplified TCR beta CDR3 regions. First-round RT-PCR of the TCR CDR3 relied on the HTBI primer set. TCRdb passed the multiplex PCR reads through MiXCR, listing each CDR3 protein once. The repertoire holds almost 350,000 distinct CDR3 sequences, with 18% as singletons. It was uncontrolled infection, other autoimmune disease, pregnancy or lactation that excluded patients.

The receptor was isolated from a woman aged 40 to 50 with Graves' ophthalmopathy. The chain uses TRBV20-1 and TRBJ1-5; no firm D call. Sequencing used blood. CDR3 nucleotides: TGCAGTGCCCCACGGAAGAATCAGCCCCAGCATTTT. Translated: CSAPRKNQPQHF.